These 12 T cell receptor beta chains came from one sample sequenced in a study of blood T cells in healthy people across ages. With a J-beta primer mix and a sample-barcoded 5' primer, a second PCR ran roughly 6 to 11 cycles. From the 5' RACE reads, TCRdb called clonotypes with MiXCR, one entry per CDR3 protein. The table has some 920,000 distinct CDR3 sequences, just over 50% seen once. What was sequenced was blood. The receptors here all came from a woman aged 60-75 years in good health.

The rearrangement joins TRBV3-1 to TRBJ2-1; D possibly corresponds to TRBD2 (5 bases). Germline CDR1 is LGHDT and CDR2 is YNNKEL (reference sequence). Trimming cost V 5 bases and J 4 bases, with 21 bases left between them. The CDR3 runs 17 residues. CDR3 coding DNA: TGTGCCAGCAGCTTTATTGGGCGGGTGGCGGATTACAATGAGCAGTTCTTC. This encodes CASSFIGRVADYNEQFF.

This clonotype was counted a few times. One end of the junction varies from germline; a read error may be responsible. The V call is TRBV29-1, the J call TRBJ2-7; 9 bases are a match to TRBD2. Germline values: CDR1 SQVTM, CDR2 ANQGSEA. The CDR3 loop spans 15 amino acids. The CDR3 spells CSGRAGGAHSYEQYF. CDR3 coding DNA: TGCAGCGGTAGGGCGGGAGGGGCCCATTCCTATGAGCAGTACTTC.

The CDR3 sequence is CAWGPGTGLYEQYF. CDR3 DNA: TGTGCCTGGGGACCGGGGACAGGGCTCTACGAGCAGTACTTC. The V call is TRBV30, the J call TRBJ2-7; 9 bases are a match to TRBD1. CDR1 and CDR2 from the germline V gene are GTSNPN and SVGIG (reference sequence). After removal of 5 bases from V and 3 bases from J, the junction contained 8 bases not matched to a gene. The CDR3 contains 14 residues.

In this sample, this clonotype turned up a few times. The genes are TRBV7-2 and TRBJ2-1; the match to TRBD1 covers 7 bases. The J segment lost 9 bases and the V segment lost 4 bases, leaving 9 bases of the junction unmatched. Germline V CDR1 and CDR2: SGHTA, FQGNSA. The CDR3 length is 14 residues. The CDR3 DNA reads TGTGCCAGCAGCTCCGGCCTGACAGGGACTGAGCAGTTCTTC. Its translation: CASSSGLTGTEQFF.

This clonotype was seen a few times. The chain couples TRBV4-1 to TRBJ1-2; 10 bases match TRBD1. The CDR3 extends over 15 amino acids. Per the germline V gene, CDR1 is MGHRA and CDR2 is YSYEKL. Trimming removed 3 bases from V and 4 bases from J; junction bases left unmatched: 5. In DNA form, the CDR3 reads TGCGCCAGCAGCCATGAGGGACAGGGGATCTATGGCTACACCTTC. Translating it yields CASSHEGQGIYGYTF.

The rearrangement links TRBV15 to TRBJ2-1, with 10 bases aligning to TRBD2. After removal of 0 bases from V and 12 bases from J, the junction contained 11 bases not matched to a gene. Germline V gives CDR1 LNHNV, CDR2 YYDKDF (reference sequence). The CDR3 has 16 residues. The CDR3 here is CATSRDRVAGGTGQFF. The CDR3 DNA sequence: TGTGCCACCAGCAGAGATCGCGTAGCGGGAGGAACGGGGCAGTTCTTC.

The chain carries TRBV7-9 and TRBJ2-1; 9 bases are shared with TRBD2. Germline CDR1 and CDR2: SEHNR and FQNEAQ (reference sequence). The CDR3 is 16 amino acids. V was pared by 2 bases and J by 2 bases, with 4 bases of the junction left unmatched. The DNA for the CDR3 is TGTGCCAGCAGCTTATGGGCTAGCGGGACCTACAATGAGCAGTTCTTC. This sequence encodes CASSLWASGTYNEQFF.

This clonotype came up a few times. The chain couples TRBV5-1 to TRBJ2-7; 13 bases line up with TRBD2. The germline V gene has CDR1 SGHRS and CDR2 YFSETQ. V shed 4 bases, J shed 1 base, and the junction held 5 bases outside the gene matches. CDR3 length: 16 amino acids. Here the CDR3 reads CASSPMTSGGSYEQYF. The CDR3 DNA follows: TGCGCCAGCAGCCCCATGACTAGCGGGGGGTCCTACGAGCAGTACTTC.

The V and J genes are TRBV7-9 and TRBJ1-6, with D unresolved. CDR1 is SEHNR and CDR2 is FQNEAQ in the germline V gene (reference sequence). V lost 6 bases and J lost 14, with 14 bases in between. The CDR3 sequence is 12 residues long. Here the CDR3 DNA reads TGTGCCAGCAGTACCTCGACCCTCACCCTCCACTTT. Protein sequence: CASSTSTLTLHF.

The CDR3 protein is CAITDGQGRDTQYF. CDR3 sequence (DNA): TGTGCCATCACGGATGGACAGGGTCGGGATACGCAGTATTTT. The chain is built from TRBV10-3 and TRBJ2-3; TRBD1 agrees at 8 bases. CDR3 length equals 14 residues. J was trimmed by 6 bases and V by 7 bases; bases with no gene match: 9. CDR1 ENHRY and CDR2 SYGVKD come from the germline V gene.

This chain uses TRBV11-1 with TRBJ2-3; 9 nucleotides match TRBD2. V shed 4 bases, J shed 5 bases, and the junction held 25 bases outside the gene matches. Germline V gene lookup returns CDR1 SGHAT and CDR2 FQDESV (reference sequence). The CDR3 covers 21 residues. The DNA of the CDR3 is TGTGCCAGCAGCTCCCAAATCTTTCGGCGGGAGGGTAAGAGTCGCATAGATACGCAGTATTTT. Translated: CASSSQIFRREGKSRIDTQYF.

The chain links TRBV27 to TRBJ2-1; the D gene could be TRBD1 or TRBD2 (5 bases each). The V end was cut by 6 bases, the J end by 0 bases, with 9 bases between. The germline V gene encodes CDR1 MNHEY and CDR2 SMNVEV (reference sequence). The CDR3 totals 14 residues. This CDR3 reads CASSTGPSYNEQFF. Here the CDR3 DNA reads TGTGCCAGCAGCACGGGGCCCTCCTACAATGAGCAGTTCTTC.